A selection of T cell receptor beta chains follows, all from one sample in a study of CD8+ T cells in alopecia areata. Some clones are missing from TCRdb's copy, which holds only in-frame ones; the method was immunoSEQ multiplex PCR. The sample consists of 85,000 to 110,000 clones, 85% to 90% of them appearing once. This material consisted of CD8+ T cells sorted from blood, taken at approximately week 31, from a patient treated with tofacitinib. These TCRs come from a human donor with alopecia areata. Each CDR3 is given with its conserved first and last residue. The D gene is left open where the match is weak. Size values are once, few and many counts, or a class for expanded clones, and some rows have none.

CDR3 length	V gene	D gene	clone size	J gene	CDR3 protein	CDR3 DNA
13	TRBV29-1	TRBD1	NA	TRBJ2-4	CSVYLGQGEGQYF	TGCAGCGTCTACTTGGGACAGGGAGAGGGTCAGTACTTC
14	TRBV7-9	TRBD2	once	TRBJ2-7	CASSPTSGSYEQYF	TGTGCCAGCAGCCCTACTAGCGGGAGTTACGAGCAGTACTTC
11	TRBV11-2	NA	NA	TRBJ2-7	CASSHSYEQYF	TGTGCCAGCAGTCACTCCTACGAGCAGTACTTC
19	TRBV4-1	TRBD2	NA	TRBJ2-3	CASSQDEGASGGITDTQYF	TGCGCCAGCAGCCAAGATGAGGGGGCTAGCGGGGGTATCACAGATACGCAGTATTTT
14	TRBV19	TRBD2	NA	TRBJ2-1	CASTMGGDHNEQFF	TGTGCCAGTACGATGGGGGGGGACCACAATGAGCAGTTCTTC
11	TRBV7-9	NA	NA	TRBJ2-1	CASSLTLEQFF	TGTGCCAGCAGTCTTACCCTTGAGCAGTTCTTC
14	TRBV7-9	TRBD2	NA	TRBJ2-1	CASSSSGRWDEQFF	TGTGCCAGCAGCTCTAGCGGGAGGTGGGATGAGCAGTTCTTC
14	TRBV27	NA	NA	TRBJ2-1	CASSPAGSYNEQFF	TGTGCCAGCAGTCCCGCGGGCTCCTACAATGAGCAGTTCTTC
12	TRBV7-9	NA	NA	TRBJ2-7	CASSFNAYEQYF	TGCGCCAGCAGCTTCAACGCGTACGAGCAGTACTTC
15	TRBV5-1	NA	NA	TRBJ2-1	CASSVGPDWPNEQFF	TGCGCCAGCAGCGTCGGACCGGACTGGCCCAATGAGCAGTTCTTC
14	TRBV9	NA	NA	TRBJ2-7	CASSVGVSGSEQYF	TGTGCCAGCAGCGTAGGCGTGTCGGGCAGCGAGCAGTACTTC
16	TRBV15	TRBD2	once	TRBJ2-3	CATSRDPSGSTDTQYF	TGTGCCACCAGCAGAGATCCTAGCGGGTCCACAGATACGCAGTATTTT
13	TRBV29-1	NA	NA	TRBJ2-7	CSVEEEGIYEQYF	TGCAGCGTTGAAGAGGAAGGGATCTACGAGCAGTACTTC
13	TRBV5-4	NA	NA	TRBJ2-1	CASSQTSYNEQFF	TGTGCCAGCAGCCAGACTAGCTACAATGAGCAGTTCTTC
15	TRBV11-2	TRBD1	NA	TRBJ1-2	CASSEIGQGLFGYTF	TGTGCCAGCAGCGAGATTGGACAGGGTTTGTTTGGCTACACCTTC
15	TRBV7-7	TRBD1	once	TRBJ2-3	CASSRGQGATDTQYF	TGTGCCAGCAGCAGAGGACAGGGGGCCACAGATACGCAGTATTTT
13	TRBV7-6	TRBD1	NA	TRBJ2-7	CASSPTGVQEQYF	TGTGCCAGCAGCCCCACAGGGGTTCAGGAGCAGTACTTC
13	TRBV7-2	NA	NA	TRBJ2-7	CASSLAPGDEQYF	TGTGCCAGCAGCTTAGCTCCGGGAGACGAGCAGTACTTC
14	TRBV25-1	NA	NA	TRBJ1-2	CASSAAGGGSGYTF	TGTGCCAGCAGTGCCGCGGGAGGGGGTAGCGGCTACACCTTC
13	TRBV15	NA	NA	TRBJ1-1	CATSRDRDTEAFF	TGTGCCACCAGCAGAGATAGGGACACTGAAGCTTTCTTT
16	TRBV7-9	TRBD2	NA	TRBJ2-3	CASSLATSGSTDTQYF	TGTGCCAGCAGCTTAGCCACTAGCGGCAGCACAGATACGCAGTATTTT
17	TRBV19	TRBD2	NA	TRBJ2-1	CASSIPSGRAVQNEQFF	TGTGCCAGTAGTATCCCTAGCGGGAGGGCCGTTCAGAATGAGCAGTTCTTC
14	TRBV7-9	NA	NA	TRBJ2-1	CASPHRDSDLEQFF	TGTGCCAGCCCCCACCGGGACTCCGATCTGGAGCAGTTCTTC
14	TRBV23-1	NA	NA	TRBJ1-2	CASSPRQSNYGYTF	TGCGCCAGCAGTCCTCGACAGTCAAACTATGGCTACACCTTC
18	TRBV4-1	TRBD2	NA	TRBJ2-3	CASSQGPITAGMTDTQYF	TGCGCCAGCAGCCAAGGTCCAATAACAGCGGGAATGACAGATACGCAGTATTTT
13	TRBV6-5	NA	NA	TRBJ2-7	CASSYSGASGQYF	TGTGCCAGCAGTTACTCGGGGGCCTCGGGGCAGTACTTC
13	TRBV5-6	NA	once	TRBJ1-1	CASSLGRSAEAFF	TGTGCCAGCAGCTTGGGAAGGTCGGCTGAAGCTTTCTTT
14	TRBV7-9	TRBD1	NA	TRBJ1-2	CASSFGQDLYGYTF	TGTGCCAGCAGCTTCGGACAGGACCTCTATGGCTACACCTTC
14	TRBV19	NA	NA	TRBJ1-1	CASSIASGPAEAFF	TGTGCCAGTAGTATAGCTTCGGGTCCGGCTGAAGCTTTCTTT
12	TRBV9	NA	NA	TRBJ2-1	CASSVAGSEQFF	TGTGCCAGCAGCGTAGCGGGCTCTGAGCAGTTCTTC
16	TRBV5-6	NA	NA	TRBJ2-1	CASSLGGLNSYNEQFF	TGTGCCAGCAGCTTGGGGGGGCTCAACTCCTACAATGAGCAGTTCTTC
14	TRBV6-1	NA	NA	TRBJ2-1	CASSEFPGSNEQFF	TGTGCCAGCAGTGAATTCCCTGGGAGCAATGAGCAGTTCTTC
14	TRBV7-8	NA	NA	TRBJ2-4	CASSLTVAKNIQYF	TGTGCCAGCAGCTTAACAGTAGCCAAAAACATTCAGTACTTC
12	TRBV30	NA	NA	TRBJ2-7	CAWTIRAYEQYF	TGTGCCTGGACCATACGGGCCTACGAGCAGTACTTC
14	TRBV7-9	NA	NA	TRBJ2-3	CASRLGTGPLTGYF	TGTGCCAGCAGACTAGGAACCGGGCCCCTCACAGGGTATTTT
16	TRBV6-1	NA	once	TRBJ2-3	CASSEPPAGFTDTQYF	TGTGCCAGCAGTGAACCGCCCGCGGGTTTTACAGATACGCAGTATTTT
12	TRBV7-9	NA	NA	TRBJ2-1	CASSRDDNEQFF	TGTGCCAGCAGCCGGGACGACAATGAGCAGTTCTTC
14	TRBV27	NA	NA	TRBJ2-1	CASSLGGPYNEQFF	TGTGCCAGCAGTTTGGGCGGCCCCTACAATGAGCAGTTCTTC
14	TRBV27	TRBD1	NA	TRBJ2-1	CASREGQENNEQFF	TGTGCCAGCAGGGAAGGACAGGAAAACAATGAGCAGTTCTTC
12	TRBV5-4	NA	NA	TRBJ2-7	CASSFGGYEQYF	TGTGCCAGCAGCTTCGGGGGTTACGAGCAGTACTTC
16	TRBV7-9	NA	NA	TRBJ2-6	CASSPQTDSGANVLTF	TGTGCCAGCAGCCCACAGACAGACTCTGGGGCCAACGTCCTGACTTTC
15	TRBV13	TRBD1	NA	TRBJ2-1	CASSLRLTGGNEQFF	TGTGCCAGCAGCTTACGTCTTACAGGGGGCAATGAGCAGTTCTTC
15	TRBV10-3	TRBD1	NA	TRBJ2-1	CAISLPGQPYNEQFF	TGTGCCATCAGTCTGCCGGGACAGCCCTACAATGAGCAGTTCTTC
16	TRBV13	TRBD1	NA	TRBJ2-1	CASSPRTGSSYNEQFF	TGTGCCAGCAGCCCTCGGACAGGGAGCTCCTACAATGAGCAGTTCTTC
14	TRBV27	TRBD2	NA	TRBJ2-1	CASRSGGSYNEQFF	TGTGCCAGCAGGAGCGGGGGCTCCTACAATGAGCAGTTCTTC
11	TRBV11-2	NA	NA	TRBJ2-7	CASSLAYEQYF	TGTGCCAGCAGCTTAGCCTACGAGCAGTACTTC
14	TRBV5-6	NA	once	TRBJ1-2	CASSLGSSVYGYTF	TGTGCCAGCAGCTTGGGGTCATCGGTCTATGGCTACACCTTC
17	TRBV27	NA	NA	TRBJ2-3	CASSLTGTQESTDTQYF	TGTGCCAGCAGTTTGACCGGGACCCAGGAAAGCACAGATACGCAGTATTTT
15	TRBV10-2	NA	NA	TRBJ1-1	CASSDLQWDDTEAFF	TGCGCCAGCAGTGACCTACAGTGGGATGACACTGAAGCTTTCTTT
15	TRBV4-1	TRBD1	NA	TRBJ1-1	CASSHGQGGYTEAFF	TGCGCCAGCAGCCACGGACAGGGGGGCTACACTGAAGCTTTCTTT
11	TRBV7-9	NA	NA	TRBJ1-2	CASSPADGYTF	TGTGCCAGCAGCCCCGCTGATGGCTACACCTTC
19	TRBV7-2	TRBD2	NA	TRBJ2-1	CASSLALASGNPSYNEQFF	TGTGCCAGCAGCTTAGCGTTAGCTAGCGGAAACCCCTCCTACAATGAGCAGTTCTTC
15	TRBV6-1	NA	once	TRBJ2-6	CASSPDFSGANVLTF	TGTGCCAGCAGCCCGGACTTTTCTGGGGCCAACGTCCTGACTTTC
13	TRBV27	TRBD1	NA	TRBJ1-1	CASRLQGGTEAFF	TGTGCCAGCAGATTACAGGGGGGAACTGAAGCTTTCTTT
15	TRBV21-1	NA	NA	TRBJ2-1	CASSPKGSGGGEQFF	TGTGCCAGCAGCCCCAAGGGTTCGGGAGGAGGGGAGCAGTTCTTC
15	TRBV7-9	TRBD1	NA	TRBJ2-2	CASSFGTGDTGELFF	TGTGCCAGCAGCTTCGGGACAGGGGATACCGGGGAGCTGTTTTTT
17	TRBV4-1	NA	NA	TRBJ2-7	CASSQGLKGPHPYEQYF	TGCGCCAGCAGCCAAGGTCTTAAGGGCCCTCACCCCTACGAGCAGTACTTC
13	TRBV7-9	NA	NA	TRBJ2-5	CASSSRGSETQYF	TGTGCCAGCAGCTCCAGGGGATCGGAGACCCAGTACTTC
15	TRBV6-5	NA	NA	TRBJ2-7	CASRETALPNYEQYF	TGTGCCAGCAGAGAAACAGCGTTGCCCAACTACGAGCAGTACTTC